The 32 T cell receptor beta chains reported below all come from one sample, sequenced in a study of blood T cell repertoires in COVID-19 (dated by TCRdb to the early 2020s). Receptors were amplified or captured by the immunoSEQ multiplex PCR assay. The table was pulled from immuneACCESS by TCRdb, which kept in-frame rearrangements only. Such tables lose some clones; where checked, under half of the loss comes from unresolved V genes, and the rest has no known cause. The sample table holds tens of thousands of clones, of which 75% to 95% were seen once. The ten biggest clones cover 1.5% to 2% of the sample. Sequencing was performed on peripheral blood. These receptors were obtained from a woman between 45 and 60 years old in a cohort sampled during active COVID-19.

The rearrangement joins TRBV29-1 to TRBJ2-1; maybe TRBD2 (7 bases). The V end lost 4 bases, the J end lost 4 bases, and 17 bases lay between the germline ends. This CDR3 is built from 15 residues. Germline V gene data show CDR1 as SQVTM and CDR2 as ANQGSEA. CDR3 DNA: TGCAGCGTTGGCGGTGGGGGGGCACGGTACAATGAGCAGTTCTTC. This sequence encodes CSVGGGGARYNEQFF.

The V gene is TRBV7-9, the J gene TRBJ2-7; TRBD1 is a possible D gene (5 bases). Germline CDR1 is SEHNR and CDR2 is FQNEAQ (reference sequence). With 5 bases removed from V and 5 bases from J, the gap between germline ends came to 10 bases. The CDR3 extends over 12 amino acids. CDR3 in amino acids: CASSPRGDEQYF. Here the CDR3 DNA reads TGTGCCAGCAGCCCAAGGGGCGACGAGCAGTACTTC.

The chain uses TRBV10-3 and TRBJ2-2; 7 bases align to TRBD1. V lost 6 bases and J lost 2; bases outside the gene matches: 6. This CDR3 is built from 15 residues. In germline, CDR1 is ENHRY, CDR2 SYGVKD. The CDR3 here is CAIREQGINTGELFF. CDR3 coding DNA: TGTGCCATCAGGGAACAGGGGATAAACACCGGGGAGCTGTTTTTT.

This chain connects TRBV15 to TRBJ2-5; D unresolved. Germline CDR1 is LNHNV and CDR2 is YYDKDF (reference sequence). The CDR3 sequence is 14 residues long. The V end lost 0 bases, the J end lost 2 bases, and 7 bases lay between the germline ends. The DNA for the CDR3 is TGTGCCACCAGCAGAGACTGGCAGCAAGAGACCCAGTACTTC. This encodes CATSRDWQQETQYF.

For the CDR3, the DNA is TGTGCCAGCAGCTTTTGGACAGGGCTAATGAACACTGAAGCTTTCTTT. Amino acids: CASSFWTGLMNTEAFF. The chain combines TRBV5-6 with TRBJ1-1; TRBD1 agrees at 8 bases. CDR3 length: 16 amino acids. V dropped 2 bases and J dropped 0; count of bases not matched to a gene: 6. Germline values: CDR1 SGHDT, CDR2 YYEEEE.

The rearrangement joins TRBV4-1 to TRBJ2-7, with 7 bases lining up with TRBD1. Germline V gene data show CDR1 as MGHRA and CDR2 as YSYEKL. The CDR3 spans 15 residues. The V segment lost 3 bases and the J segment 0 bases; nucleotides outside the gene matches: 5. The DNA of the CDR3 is TGCGCCAGCAGCCAGCTACAGGGGAGCTCCTACGAGCAGTACTTC. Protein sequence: CASSQLQGSSYEQYF.

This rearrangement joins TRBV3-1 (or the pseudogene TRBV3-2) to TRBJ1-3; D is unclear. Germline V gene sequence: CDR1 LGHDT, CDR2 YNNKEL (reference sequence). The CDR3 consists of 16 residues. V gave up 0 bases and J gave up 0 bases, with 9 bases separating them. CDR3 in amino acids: CASSQERIISGNTIYF. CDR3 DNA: TGTGCCAGCAGCCAAGAGCGGATAATCTCTGGAAACACCATATATTTT.

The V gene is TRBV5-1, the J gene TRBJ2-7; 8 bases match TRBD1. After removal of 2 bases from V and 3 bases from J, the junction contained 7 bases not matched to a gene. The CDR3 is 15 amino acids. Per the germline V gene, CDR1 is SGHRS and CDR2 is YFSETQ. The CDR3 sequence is CASSLDGTGVYEQYF. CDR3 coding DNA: TGCGCCAGCAGCTTAGACGGGACAGGTGTCTACGAGCAGTACTTC.

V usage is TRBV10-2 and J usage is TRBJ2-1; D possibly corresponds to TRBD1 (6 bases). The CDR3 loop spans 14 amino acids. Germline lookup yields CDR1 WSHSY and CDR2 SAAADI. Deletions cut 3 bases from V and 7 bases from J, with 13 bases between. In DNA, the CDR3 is TGCGCCAGCAGTGATGGGACACCCGGTAATGAGCAGTTCTTC. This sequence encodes CASSDGTPGNEQFF.

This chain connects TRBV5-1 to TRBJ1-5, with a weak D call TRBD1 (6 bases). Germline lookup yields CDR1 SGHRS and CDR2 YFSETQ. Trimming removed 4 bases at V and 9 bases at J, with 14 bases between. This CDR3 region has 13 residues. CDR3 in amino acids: CASSPGGLGPQHF. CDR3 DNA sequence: TGCGCCAGCAGCCCGGGGGGGCTTGGGCCCCAGCATTTT.

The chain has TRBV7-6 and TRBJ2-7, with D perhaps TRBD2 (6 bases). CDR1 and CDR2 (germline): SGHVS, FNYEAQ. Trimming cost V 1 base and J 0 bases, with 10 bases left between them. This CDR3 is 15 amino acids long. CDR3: CASSLEVGSSYEQYF. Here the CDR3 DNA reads TGTGCCAGCAGCTTAGAGGTCGGGAGCTCCTACGAGCAGTACTTC.

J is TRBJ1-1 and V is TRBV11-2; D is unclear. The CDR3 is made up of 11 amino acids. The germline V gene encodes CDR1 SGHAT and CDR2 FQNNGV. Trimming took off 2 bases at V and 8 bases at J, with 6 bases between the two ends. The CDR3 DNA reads TGTGCCAGCAGCTTATATAGCGAAGCTTTCTTT. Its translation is CASSLYSEAFF.

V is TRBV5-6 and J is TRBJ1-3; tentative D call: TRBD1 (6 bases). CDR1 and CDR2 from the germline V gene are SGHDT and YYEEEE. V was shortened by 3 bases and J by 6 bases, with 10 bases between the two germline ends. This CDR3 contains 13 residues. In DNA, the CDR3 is TGTGCCAGCAGCTCCGCAGGGGTAAACACCATATATTTT. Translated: CASSSAGVNTIYF.

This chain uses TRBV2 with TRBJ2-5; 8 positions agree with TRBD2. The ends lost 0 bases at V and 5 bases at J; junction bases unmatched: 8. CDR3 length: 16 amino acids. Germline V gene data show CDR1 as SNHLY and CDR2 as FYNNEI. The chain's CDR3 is CASSEALRGARETQYF. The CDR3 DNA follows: TGTGCCAGCAGTGAAGCGCTGCGGGGGGCGCGGGAGACCCAGTACTTC.

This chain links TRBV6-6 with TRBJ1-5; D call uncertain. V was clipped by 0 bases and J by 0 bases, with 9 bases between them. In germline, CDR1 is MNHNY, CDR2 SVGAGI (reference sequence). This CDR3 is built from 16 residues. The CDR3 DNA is TGTGCCAGCAGTTACTCGTTCGCAGATAGCAATCAGCCCCAGCATTTT. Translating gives CASSYSFADSNQPQHF.

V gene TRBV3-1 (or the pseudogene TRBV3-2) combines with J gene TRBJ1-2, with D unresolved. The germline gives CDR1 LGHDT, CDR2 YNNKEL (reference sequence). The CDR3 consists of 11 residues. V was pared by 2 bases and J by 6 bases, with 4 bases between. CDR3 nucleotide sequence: TGTGCCAGCAGCCAAACTCATGGCTACACCTTC. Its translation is CASSQTHGYTF.

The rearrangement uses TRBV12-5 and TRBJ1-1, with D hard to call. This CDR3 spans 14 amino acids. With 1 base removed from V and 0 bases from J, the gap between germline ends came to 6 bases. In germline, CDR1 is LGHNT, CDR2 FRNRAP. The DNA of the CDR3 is TGTGCTAGTGGTTTGGCTGCGATGAACACTGAAGCTTTCTTT. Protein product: CASGLAAMNTEAFF.

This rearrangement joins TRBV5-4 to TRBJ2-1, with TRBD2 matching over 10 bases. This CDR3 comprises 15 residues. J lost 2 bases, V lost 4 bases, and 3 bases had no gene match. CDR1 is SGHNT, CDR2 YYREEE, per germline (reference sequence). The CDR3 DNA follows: TGTGCCAGCAGCCCGGGACTAGCGACCTACAATGAGCAGTTCTTC. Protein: CASSPGLATYNEQFF.

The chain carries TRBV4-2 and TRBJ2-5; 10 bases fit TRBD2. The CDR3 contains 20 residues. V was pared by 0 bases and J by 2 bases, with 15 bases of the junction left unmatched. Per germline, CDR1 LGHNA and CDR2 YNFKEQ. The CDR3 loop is CASSQDLTSGTYFLQETQYF. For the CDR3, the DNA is TGTGCCAGCAGCCAAGATCTTACTAGCGGGACGTACTTTCTTCAAGAGACCCAGTACTTC.

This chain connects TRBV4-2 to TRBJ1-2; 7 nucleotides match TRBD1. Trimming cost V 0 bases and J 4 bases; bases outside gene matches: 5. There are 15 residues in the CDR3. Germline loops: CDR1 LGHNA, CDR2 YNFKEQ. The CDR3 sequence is CASSQEGQPLYGYTF. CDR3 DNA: TGTGCCAGCAGCCAAGAGGGACAGCCTCTCTATGGCTACACCTTC.

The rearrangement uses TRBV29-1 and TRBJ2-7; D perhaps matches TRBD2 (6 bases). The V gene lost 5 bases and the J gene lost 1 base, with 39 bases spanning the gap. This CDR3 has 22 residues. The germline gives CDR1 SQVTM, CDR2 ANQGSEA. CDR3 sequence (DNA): TGCAGCGTTCCCCTCGCCCGGGGACTGGAGGGTGCCCGGAGGGAAGGGTCCTACGAGCAGTACTTC. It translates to CSVPLARGLEGARREGSYEQYF.

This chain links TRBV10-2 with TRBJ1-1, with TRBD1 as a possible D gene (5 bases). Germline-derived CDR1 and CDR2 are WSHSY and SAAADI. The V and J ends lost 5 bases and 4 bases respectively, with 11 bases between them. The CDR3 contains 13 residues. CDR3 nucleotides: TGCGCCAGCAGTTTCCCGGGGGGCACTGAAGCTTTCTTT. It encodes CASSFPGGTEAFF.

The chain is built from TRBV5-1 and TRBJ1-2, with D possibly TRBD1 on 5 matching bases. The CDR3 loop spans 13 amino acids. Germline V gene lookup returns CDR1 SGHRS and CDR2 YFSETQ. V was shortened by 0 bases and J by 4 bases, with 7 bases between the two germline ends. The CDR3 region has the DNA TGCGCCAGCAGCTTGGGACAGTTCTATGGCTACACCTTC. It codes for CASSLGQFYGYTF.

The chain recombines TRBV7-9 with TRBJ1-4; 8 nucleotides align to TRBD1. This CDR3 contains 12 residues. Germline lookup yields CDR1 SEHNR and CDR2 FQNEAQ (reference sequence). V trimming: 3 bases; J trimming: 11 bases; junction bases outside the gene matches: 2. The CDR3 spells CASSLDRVKLFF. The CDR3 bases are TGTGCCAGCAGCTTGGACAGGGTGAAACTGTTTTTT.

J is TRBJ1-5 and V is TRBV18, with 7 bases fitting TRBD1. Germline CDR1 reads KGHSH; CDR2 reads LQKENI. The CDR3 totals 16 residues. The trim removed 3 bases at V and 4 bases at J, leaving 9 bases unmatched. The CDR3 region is CASSPNDRARNQPQHF. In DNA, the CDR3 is TGTGCCAGCTCACCTAACGACAGGGCCAGAAATCAGCCCCAGCATTTT.

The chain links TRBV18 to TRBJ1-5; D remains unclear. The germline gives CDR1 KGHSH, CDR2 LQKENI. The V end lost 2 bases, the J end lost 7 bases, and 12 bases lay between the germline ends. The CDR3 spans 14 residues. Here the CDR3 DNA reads TGTGCCAGCTCACCAGATCCGGGAGAGCAGCCCCAGCATTTT. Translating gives CASSPDPGEQPQHF.

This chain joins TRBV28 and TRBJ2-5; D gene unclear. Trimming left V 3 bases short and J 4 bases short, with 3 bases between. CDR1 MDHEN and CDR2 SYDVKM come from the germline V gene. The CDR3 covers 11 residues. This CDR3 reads CASSLRETQYF. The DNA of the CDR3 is TGTGCCAGCAGTTTGAGAGAGACCCAGTACTTC.

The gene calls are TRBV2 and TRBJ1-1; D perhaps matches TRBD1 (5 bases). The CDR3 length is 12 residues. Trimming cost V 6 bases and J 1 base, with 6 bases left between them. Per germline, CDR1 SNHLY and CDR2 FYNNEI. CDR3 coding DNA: TGTGCCAGCAGGACAGAGAACACTGAAGCTTTCTTT. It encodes CASRTENTEAFF.

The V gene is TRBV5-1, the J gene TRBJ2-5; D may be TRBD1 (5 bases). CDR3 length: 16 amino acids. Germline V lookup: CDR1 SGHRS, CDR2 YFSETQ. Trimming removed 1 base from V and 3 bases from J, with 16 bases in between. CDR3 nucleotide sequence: TGCGCCAGCAGCTTGTGGGGCGGTCAGGTCGAAGAGACCCAGTACTTC. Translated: CASSLWGGQVEETQYF.

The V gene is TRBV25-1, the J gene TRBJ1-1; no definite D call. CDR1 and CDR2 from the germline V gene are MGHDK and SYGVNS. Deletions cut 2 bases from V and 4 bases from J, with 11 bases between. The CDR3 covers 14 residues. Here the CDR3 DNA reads TGTGCCAGCAGTGAACGGCTGCGGGGCACTGAAGCTTTCTTT. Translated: CASSERLRGTEAFF.

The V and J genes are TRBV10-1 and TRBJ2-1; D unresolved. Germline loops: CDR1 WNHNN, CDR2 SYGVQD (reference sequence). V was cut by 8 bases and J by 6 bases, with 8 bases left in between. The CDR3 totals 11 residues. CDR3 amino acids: CASSVSNEQFF. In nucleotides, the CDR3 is TGCGCCAGCTCGGTTAGCAATGAGCAGTTCTTC.

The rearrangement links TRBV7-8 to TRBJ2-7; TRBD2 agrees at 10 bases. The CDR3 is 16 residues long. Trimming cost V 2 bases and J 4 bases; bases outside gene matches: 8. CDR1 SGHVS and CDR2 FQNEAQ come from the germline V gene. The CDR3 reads CASSLKWLAGAYEQYF. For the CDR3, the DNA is TGTGCCAGCAGCTTAAAGTGGCTAGCGGGAGCTTACGAGCAGTACTTC.